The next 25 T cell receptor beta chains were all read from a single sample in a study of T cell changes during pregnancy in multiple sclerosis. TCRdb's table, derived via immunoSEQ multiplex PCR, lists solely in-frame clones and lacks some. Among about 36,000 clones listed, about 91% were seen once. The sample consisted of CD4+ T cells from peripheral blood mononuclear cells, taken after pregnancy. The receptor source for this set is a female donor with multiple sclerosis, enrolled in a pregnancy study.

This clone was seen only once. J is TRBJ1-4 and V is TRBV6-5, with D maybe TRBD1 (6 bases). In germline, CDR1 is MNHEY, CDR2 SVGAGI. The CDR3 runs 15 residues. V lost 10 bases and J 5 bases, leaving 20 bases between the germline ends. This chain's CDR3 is CATRNGQTMNEKLFF. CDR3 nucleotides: TGTGCCACAAGAAATGGACAGACGATGAATGAAAAACTGTTTTTT.

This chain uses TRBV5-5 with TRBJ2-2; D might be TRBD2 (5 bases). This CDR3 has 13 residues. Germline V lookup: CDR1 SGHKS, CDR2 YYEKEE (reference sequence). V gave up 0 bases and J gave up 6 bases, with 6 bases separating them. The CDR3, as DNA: TGTGCCAGCAGCTTGGGAGGGCCCGGGGAGCTGTTTTTT. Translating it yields CASSLGGPGELFF.

CDR3 coding DNA: TGTGCCAGCAGCTCGTCCGGTCCGAACACTGAAGCTTTCTTT. Amino acids: CASSSSGPNTEAFF. The V call is TRBV7-2, the J call TRBJ1-1; D is unresolved. Germline CDR1 is SGHTA and CDR2 is FQGNSA. The CDR3 sequence is 14 residues long. Trimming shortened V by 4 bases and J by 1 base, and 10 bases separated the two germline ends.

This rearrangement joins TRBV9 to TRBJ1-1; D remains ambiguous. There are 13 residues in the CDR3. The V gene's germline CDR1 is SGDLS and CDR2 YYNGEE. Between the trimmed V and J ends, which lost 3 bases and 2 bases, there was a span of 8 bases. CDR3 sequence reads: CASSDTPNTEAFF. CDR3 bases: TGTGCCAGCAGCGATACACCTAACACTGAAGCTTTCTTT.

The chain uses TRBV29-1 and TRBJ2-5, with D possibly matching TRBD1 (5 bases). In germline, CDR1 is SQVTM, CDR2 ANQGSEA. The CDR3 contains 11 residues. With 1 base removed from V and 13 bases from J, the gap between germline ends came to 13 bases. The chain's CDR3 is CSVEGGPLVYF. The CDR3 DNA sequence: TGCAGCGTTGAAGGGGGCCCTCTGGTGTACTTC.

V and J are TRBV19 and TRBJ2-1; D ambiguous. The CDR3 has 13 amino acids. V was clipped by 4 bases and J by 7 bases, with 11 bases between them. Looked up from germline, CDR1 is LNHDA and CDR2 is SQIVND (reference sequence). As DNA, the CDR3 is TGTGCCAGTAGTACCAACCTAAATAATGAGCAGTTCTTC. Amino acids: CASSTNLNNEQFF.

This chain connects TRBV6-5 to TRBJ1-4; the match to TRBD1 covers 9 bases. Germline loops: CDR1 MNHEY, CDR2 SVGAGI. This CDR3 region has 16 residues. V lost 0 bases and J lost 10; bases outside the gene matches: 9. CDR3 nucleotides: TGTGCCAGCAGTTACTCGTTGACAGGGGGAGAGGGAAAACTGTTTTTT. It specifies CASSYSLTGGEGKLFF.

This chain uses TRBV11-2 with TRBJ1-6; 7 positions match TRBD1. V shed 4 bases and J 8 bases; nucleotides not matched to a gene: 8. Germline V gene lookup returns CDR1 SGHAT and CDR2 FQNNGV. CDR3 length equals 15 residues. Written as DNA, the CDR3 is TGTGCCAGCAGCTCATACAGGGGTAGGGATTCACCCCTCCACTTT. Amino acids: CASSSYRGRDSPLHF.

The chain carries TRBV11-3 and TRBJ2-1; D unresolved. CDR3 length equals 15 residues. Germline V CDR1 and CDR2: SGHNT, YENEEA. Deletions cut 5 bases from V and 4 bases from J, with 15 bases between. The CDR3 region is CASSPGPSSYNEQFF. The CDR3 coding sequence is TGTGCCAGCAGCCCTGGGCCCTCCTCATACAATGAGCAGTTCTTC.

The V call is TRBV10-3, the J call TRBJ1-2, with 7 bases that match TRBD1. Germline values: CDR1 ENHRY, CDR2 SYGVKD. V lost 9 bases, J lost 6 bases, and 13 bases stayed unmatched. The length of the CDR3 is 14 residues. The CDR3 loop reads CAIRPQGGEHGYTF. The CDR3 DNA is TGTGCCATAAGGCCCCAGGGGGGAGAACATGGCTACACCTTC.

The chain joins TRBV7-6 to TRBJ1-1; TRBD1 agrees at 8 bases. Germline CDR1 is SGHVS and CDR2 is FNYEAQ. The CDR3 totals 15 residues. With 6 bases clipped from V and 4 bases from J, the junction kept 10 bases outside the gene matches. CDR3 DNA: TGTGCCAGCAGTCAGGGAAGGACAGGGATCACTGAAGCTTTCTTT. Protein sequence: CASSQGRTGITEAFF.

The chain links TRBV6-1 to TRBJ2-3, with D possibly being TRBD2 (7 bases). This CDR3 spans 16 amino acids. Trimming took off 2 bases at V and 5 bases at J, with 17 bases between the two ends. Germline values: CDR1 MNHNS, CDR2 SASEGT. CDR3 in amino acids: CASSEPGGLGGDTQYF. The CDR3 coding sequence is TGTGCCAGCAGTGAACCCGGGGGGCTAGGGGGAGATACGCAGTATTTT.

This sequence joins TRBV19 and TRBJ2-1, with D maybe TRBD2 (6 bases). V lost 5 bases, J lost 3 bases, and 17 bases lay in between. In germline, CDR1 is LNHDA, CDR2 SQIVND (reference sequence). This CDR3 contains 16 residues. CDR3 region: CASSPLAGLYYNEQFF. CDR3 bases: TGTGCCAGTAGTCCTTTGGCGGGGCTGTACTACAATGAGCAGTTCTTC.

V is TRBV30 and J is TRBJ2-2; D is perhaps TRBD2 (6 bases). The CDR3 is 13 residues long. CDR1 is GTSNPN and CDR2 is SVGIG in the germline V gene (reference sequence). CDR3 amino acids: CSLGLSNTGELFF. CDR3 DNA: TGTTCCCTGGGACTTTCGAACACCGGGGAGCTGTTTTTT.

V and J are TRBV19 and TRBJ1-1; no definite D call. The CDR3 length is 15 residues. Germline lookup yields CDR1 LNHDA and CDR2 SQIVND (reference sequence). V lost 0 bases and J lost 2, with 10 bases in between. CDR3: CASSIEALRNTEAFF. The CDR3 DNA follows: TGTGCCAGTAGTATAGAGGCACTACGAAACACTGAAGCTTTCTTT.

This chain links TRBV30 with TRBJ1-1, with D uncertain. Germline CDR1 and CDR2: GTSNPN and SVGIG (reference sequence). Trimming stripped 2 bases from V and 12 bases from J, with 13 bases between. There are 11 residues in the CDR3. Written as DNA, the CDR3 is TGTGCCTGGAGTACCGAATTTGGGCCTTTCTTT. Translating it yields CAWSTEFGPFF.

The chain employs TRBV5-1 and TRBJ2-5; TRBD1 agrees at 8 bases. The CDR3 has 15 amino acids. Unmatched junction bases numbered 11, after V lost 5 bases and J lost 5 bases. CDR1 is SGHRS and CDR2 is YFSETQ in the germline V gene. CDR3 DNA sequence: TGCGCCAGCAGTACTTTACCAGGGGGCGCGGAGACCCAGTACTTC. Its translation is CASSTLPGGAETQYF.

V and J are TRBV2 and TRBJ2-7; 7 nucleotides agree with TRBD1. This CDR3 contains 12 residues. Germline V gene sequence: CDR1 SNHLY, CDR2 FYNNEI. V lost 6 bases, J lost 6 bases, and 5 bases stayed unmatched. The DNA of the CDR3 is TGTGCCAGCAGGATCAAGGGGGCCGAGCAGTACTTC. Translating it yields CASRIKGAEQYF.

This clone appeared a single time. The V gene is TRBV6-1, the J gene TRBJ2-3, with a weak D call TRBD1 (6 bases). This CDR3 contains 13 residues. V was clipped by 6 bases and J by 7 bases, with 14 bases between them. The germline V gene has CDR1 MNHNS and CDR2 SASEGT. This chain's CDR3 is CASSPTGPNTQYF. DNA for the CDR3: TGTGCCAGCAGCCCGACAGGCCCAAATACGCAGTATTTT.

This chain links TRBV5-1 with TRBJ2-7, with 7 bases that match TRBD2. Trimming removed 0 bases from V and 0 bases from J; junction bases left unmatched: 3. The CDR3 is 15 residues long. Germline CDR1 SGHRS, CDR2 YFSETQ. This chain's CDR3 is CASSLGGGSSYEQYF. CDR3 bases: TGCGCCAGCAGCTTGGGCGGGGGTAGCTCCTACGAGCAGTACTTC.

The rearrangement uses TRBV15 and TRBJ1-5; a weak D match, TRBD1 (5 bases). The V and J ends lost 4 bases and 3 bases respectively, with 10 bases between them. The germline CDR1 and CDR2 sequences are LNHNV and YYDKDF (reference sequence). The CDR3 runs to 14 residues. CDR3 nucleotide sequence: TGTGCCACCAGCACCCGACAGTCCAATCAGCCCCAGCATTTT. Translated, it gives CATSTRQSNQPQHF.

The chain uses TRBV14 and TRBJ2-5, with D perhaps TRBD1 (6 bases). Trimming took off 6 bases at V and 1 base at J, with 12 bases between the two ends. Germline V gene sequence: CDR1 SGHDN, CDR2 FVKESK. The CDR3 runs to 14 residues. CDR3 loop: CASSLTGLQETQYF. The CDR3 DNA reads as TGTGCCAGCAGTCTCACAGGGCTCCAAGAGACCCAGTACTTC.

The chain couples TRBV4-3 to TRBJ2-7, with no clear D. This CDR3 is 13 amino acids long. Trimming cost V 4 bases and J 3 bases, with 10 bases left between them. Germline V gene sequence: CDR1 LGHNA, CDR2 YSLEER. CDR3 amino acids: CASSPTLSYEQYF. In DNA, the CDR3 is TGCGCCAGCAGCCCCACGCTTAGCTACGAGCAGTACTTC.

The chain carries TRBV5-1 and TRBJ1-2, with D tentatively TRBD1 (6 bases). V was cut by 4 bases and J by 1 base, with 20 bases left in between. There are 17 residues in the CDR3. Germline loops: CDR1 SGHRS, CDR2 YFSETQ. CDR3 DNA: TGCGCCAGCAGCCCGCGGGGGGCAGATGTGGATAACTATGGCTACACCTTC. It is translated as CASSPRGADVDNYGYTF.

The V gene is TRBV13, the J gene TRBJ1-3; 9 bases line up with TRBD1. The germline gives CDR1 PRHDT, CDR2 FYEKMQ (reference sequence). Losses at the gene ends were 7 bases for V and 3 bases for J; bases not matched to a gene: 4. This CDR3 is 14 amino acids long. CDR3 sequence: CASKRDRVGNTIYF. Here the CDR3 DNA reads TGTGCCAGCAAACGGGACAGGGTTGGAAACACCATATATTTT.